Shown below are 27 T cell receptor beta chains from a single sample sequenced in a study of blood T cell repertoires in COVID-19. The protocol was immunoSEQ multiplex PCR, while the TCRdb copy is restricted to in-frame clones and leaves out a portion. The sample yields 250,000 to 350,000 clones, 70% to 90% seen once. The source material was peripheral blood. These receptors originate from a woman in her forties or fifties with COVID-19, enrolled during active disease.

This clone came up once. The rearrangement uses TRBV7-2 and TRBJ1-1; D is unresolved. The length of the CDR3 is 15 residues. The germline CDR1 and CDR2 sequences are SGHTA and FQGNSA. V lost 5 bases and J 1 base, leaving 14 bases between the germline ends. CDR3 loop: CASSQGWGGNTEAFF. The CDR3 DNA is TGTGCCAGCAGCCAAGGGTGGGGAGGGAACACTGAAGCTTTCTTT.

The rearrangement links TRBV19 to TRBJ2-1; 9 nucleotides line up with TRBD2. This CDR3 has 15 residues. The V and J ends lost 7 bases and 7 bases, in that order; junction bases with no gene match: 11. Germline V gene data show CDR1 as LNHDA and CDR2 as SQIVND (reference sequence). The CDR3 bases are TGTGCCAGTAATATGGGGACTAGCAGTTCGAATGAGCAGTTCTTC. Translated: CASNMGTSSSNEQFF.

This clone has more than one count but fewer than ten. This sequence joins TRBV5-1 and TRBJ1-4; TRBD1 matches at 10 bases. The germline CDR1 and CDR2 sequences are SGHRS and YFSETQ. With 0 bases clipped from V and 4 bases from J, the junction kept 3 bases outside the gene matches. This CDR3 has 16 residues. The CDR3 region has the DNA TGCGCCAGCAGCTTGGGGACAGGGGGAATTAATGAAAAACTGTTTTTT. Translating it yields CASSLGTGGINEKLFF.

The chain combines TRBV9 with TRBJ2-1, with 8 bases aligning to TRBD2. The V gene end was trimmed by 5 bases and the J gene end by 4 bases; junction bases not matched to a gene: 8. Germline-derived CDR1 and CDR2 are SGDLS and YYNGEE. CDR3 size: 15 residues. The CDR3 sequence is CASSRAGATYNEQFF. The CDR3 bases are TGTGCCAGCAGTCGAGCGGGAGCAACGTACAATGAGCAGTTCTTC.

This chain connects TRBV7-2 to TRBJ2-1; D uncertain. The CDR3 length is 13 residues. Between the trimmed V and J ends, which lost 1 base and 10 bases, there was a span of 11 bases. The germline V gene has CDR1 SGHTA and CDR2 FQGNSA. CDR3 loop: CASSLVSSGEQFF. CDR3 DNA sequence: TGTGCCAGCAGCTTAGTTTCGTCAGGAGAGCAGTTCTTC.

J is TRBJ2-7 and V is TRBV27, with TRBD2 matching over 11 bases. Germline CDR1 is MNHEY and CDR2 is SMNVEV (reference sequence). Trimming cost V 3 bases and J 7 bases; bases outside gene matches: 20. The CDR3 length is 19 residues. This CDR3 is CASSFLIGTSGRRGGEQYF. CDR3 bases: TGTGCCAGCAGTTTTCTAATCGGGACTAGCGGCAGGAGGGGAGGGGAGCAGTACTTC.

The chain employs TRBV29-1 and TRBJ2-2; D is unclear. Germline V CDR1 and CDR2: SQVTM, ANQGSEA. CDR3 size: 14 residues. V shed 4 bases and J shed 1 base, with 10 bases lying between them. The CDR3: CSVVRSENTGELFF. The CDR3 nucleotides read TGCAGCGTTGTTAGATCCGAGAACACCGGGGAGCTGTTTTTT.

This sequence joins TRBV11-2 and TRBJ1-1; possible D gene TRBD1, 6 bases. The CDR3 is 14 residues long. V was shortened by 0 bases and J by 5 bases, with 10 bases between the two germline ends. Germline values: CDR1 SGHAT, CDR2 FQNNGV. This CDR3 is CASSLDTGNTEAFF. CDR3 DNA: TGTGCCAGCAGCTTAGATACAGGGAATACTGAAGCTTTCTTT.

This clone was picked up a small number of times. The rearrangement uses TRBV7-9 and TRBJ1-1; weak D call: TRBD1 (5 bases). V was shortened by 5 bases and J by 4 bases, with 20 bases between the two germline ends. Per the germline V gene, CDR1 is SEHNR and CDR2 is FQNEAQ (reference sequence). The CDR3 has 16 amino acids. The CDR3 region is CASSPPGGGEGTEAFF. The CDR3 bases are TGTGCCAGCAGCCCTCCTGGGGGAGGAGAGGGCACTGAAGCTTTCTTT.

This chain joins TRBV7-9 and TRBJ1-2, with 8 bases that match TRBD1. V gave up 5 bases and J gave up 3 bases; unmatched junction bases: 14. This CDR3 region has 17 residues. The germline V gene encodes CDR1 SEHNR and CDR2 FQNEAQ (reference sequence). The CDR3 sequence is CASSPRQGSNEDYGYTF. As DNA, the CDR3 is TGTGCCAGCAGCCCGAGACAGGGGTCGAACGAGGACTATGGCTACACCTTC.

The chain uses TRBV10-1 and TRBJ2-1; 9 positions match TRBD1. This CDR3 region has 14 residues. From germline, CDR1 is WNHNN and CDR2 SYGVQD (reference sequence). J lost 7 bases, V lost 3 bases, and 4 bases had no gene match. The DNA of the CDR3 is TGCGCCAGCAGTGAAACAGGGGGCATAAATGAGCAGTTCTTC. It translates to CASSETGGINEQFF.

This chain joins TRBV6-5 and TRBJ2-1, with 8 bases lining up with TRBD2. This CDR3 is 15 amino acids long. Germline V gene sequence: CDR1 MNHEY, CDR2 SVGAGI. The V gene end was trimmed by 6 bases and the J gene end by 6 bases; junction bases not matched to a gene: 10. The CDR3 region is CASRSPSGWSNEQFF. The CDR3 DNA reads TGTGCCAGCAGGTCGCCTAGCGGGTGGAGCAATGAGCAGTTCTTC.

This chain links TRBV19 with TRBJ1-4, with D maybe TRBD1 (5 bases). Germline lookup yields CDR1 LNHDA and CDR2 SQIVND (reference sequence). This CDR3 region has 16 residues. Trimming took off 9 bases at V and 2 bases at J, with 19 bases between the two ends. Here the CDR3 reads CASRTNRGVTNEKLFF. The CDR3 DNA reads TGTGCCAGCAGAACGAACCGGGGGGTGACTAATGAAAAACTGTTTTTT.

J is TRBJ2-5 and V is TRBV9; a possible D gene is TRBD2 (5 bases). V was trimmed by 7 bases and J by 5 bases, leaving 24 bases between them. The CDR3 loop spans 16 amino acids. Per germline, CDR1 SGDLS and CDR2 YYNGEE. This CDR3 reads CASAPPAESGLETQYF. In DNA form, the CDR3 reads TGTGCCAGCGCACCCCCCGCCGAGAGCGGATTGGAGACCCAGTACTTC.

The V gene is TRBV5-1, the J gene TRBJ2-1; 9 bases map to TRBD1. J gave up 7 bases and V 3 bases, and 11 bases lay outside the gene matches. The CDR3 runs 16 residues. The germline CDR1 and CDR2 sequences are SGHRS and YFSETQ. The CDR3 DNA is TGCGCCAGCAGCTGGAAAGGGGACAGGGTGGGGAATGAGCAGTTCTTC. Translation gives CASSWKGDRVGNEQFF.

The chain recombines TRBV10-1 with TRBJ2-3; possible D gene TRBD2, 6 bases. V was clipped by 4 bases and J by 0 bases, with 23 bases between them. The CDR3 loop spans 19 amino acids. CDR1 WNHNN and CDR2 SYGVQD come from the germline V gene (reference sequence). This chain's CDR3 is CASSGGLRRESSSTDTQYF. In DNA form, the CDR3 reads TGCGCCAGCAGTGGGGGACTCCGGCGGGAAAGTAGCAGCACAGATACGCAGTATTTT.

V gene TRBV7-9 combines with J gene TRBJ2-1, with 7 bases matching TRBD2. CDR3 length: 17 residues. V was pared by 4 bases and J by 7 bases, with 16 bases of the junction left unmatched. CDR1 is SEHNR, CDR2 FQNEAQ, per germline (reference sequence). The CDR3 bases are TGTGCCAGCAGCTCCACCCTTGGGGGAGGGCCGGTGAATGAGCAGTTCTTC. It yields the protein CASSSTLGGGPVNEQFF.

The chain couples TRBV7-3 to TRBJ2-2, with 12 positions matching TRBD1. Germline-derived CDR1 and CDR2 are SGHTA and FQGTGA. The CDR3 contains 17 residues. Trimming removed 1 base from V and 7 bases from J; junction bases left unmatched: 7. CDR3 in DNA: TGTGCCAGCAGCTTAATCGGGACAGGGGGCTTTAACGGGGAGCTGTTTTTT. It encodes CASSLIGTGGFNGELFF. The complete variable domain, with remaining parts taken from reference TRBV7-3 and TRBJ2-2, reads GAGVSQTPSNKVTEKGKYVELRCDPISGHTALYWYRQSLGQGPEFLIYFQGTGAADDSGLPNDRFFAVRPEGSVSTLKIQRTERGDSAVYLCASSLIGTGGFNGELFFGEGSRLTVL.

This clone was seen only once. The rearrangement joins TRBV12-5 to TRBJ2-1, with TRBD1 as a possible D gene (5 bases). This CDR3 region has 13 residues. Germline CDR1 is LGHNT and CDR2 is FRNRAP. V was shortened by 6 bases and J by 4 bases, with 10 bases between the two germline ends. The CDR3 is CASGLRQYNEQFF. The CDR3 nucleotides read TGTGCTAGTGGCTTGAGACAGTACAATGAGCAGTTCTTC.

This chain joins TRBV5-1 and TRBJ2-1, with TRBD2 matching 12 bases. The CDR3 consists of 17 residues. The ends lost 4 bases at V and 2 bases at J; junction bases unmatched: 7. Per germline, CDR1 SGHRS and CDR2 YFSETQ. The CDR3 coding sequence is TGCGCCAGCAGCCTCGCGCCTAGCGGGGGGGCCTACAATGAGCAGTTCTTC. It codes for CASSLAPSGGAYNEQFF.

V gene TRBV3-1 (or the pseudogene TRBV3-2) combines with J gene TRBJ2-2; no clear D gene. The germline V and J ends were trimmed by 0 bases and 4 bases, with 6 bases remaining between them. The CDR3 covers 14 residues. Germline V gene data show CDR1 as LGHDT and CDR2 as YNNKEL (reference sequence). In nucleotides, the CDR3 is TGTGCCAGCAGCCAAGATGAGGTCACCGGGGAGCTGTTTTTT. This translates into CASSQDEVTGELFF.

The rearrangement links TRBV5-4 to TRBJ2-5; D uncertain. Germline CDR1 is SGHNT and CDR2 is YYREEE (reference sequence). CDR3 length: 14 residues. The germline V and J ends were trimmed by 0 bases and 5 bases, with 11 bases remaining between them. CDR3: CASSLVGAAETQYF. The CDR3 DNA reads TGTGCCAGCAGCTTGGTTGGCGCGGCGGAGACCCAGTACTTC.

The chain couples TRBV2 to TRBJ1-1; possibly TRBD1 for D (6 bases). Per the germline V gene, CDR1 is SNHLY and CDR2 is FYNNEI. The CDR3 length is 13 residues. Trimming pared 6 bases from V and 4 bases from J, leaving 12 bases between. Here the CDR3 DNA reads TGTGCCAGCAGGTCCACAGGGACCACTGAAGCTTTCTTT. Amino acids: CASRSTGTTEAFF.

The chain combines TRBV12-5 with TRBJ2-7; D perhaps matches TRBD2 (6 bases). Deletions cut 0 bases from V and 4 bases from J, with 13 bases between. Germline CDR1 and CDR2: LGHNT and FRNRAP. The CDR3 has 15 amino acids. CDR3 protein: CASGLVLTSRYEQYF. CDR3 sequence (DNA): TGTGCTAGTGGTTTGGTACTTACTAGCAGGTACGAGCAGTACTTC.

This sequence joins TRBV7-2 and TRBJ1-1; D might be TRBD1 (6 bases). This CDR3 is built from 16 residues. V lost 5 bases and J lost 2, with 18 bases in between. CDR1 is SGHTA, CDR2 FQGNSA, per germline. The chain's CDR3 is CASSLGLAGANTEAFF. CDR3 nucleotides: TGTGCCAGCAGCCTAGGACTTGCAGGGGCCAACACTGAAGCTTTCTTT.

The V gene is TRBV3-1 (or the pseudogene TRBV3-2), the J gene TRBJ2-7, with D perhaps TRBD2 (5 bases). Trimming left V 4 bases short and J 3 bases short, with 13 bases between. Looked up from germline, CDR1 is LGHDT and CDR2 is YNNKEL (reference sequence). This CDR3 is 14 amino acids long. Here the CDR3 DNA reads TGTGCCAGCAGCCGGGAGACCCTTCTCTACGAGCAGTACTTC. This translates into CASSRETLLYEQYF.

The chain combines TRBV5-1 with TRBJ2-7; 7 nucleotides agree with TRBD2. The CDR3 is made up of 15 amino acids. Unmatched junction bases numbered 4, after V lost 1 base and J lost 0 bases. The germline V gene encodes CDR1 SGHRS and CDR2 YFSETQ. CDR3: CASSLFGGSSYEQYF. The CDR3, as DNA: TGCGCCAGCAGCTTGTTCGGCGGGAGCTCCTACGAGCAGTACTTC. Variable domain in full (rest from reference TRBV5-1 and TRBJ2-7): KAGVTQTPRYLIKTRGQQVTLSCSPISGHRSVSWYQQTPGQGLQFLFEYFSETQRNKGNFPGRFSGRQFSNSRSEMNVSTLELGDSALYLCASSLFGGSSYEQYFGPGTRLTVT.